This T cell receptor (beta chain) originates from a study of blood T cell repertoires in COVID-19. As for the study in general: In each case, the material was cDNA or gDNA derived from T cells, B-cell-depleted T cells, or PBMCs.

V was pared by 4 bases and J by 4 bases, with 8 bases of the junction left unmatched. The CDR3 contains 15 residues. Germline assignment: CDR1 LGHNA and CDR2 YNFKEQ. TCRdb's table, derived via immunoSEQ multiplex PCR, lists solely in-frame clones and lacks some. The sample has about 110,000 clones, about 83% seen once; the top ten hold just over 4%. The specimen sequenced was peripheral blood. This chain joins TRBV4-2 and TRBJ2-5, with TRBD2 identical over 8 bases. The receptor was derived from a woman aged 70-85 years with acute or convalescent COVID-19. CDR3 bases: TGTGCCAGCAGCCGGGGGAGGCTAGCGGGAGAGACCCAGTACTTC. Residues: CASSRGRLAGETQYF.